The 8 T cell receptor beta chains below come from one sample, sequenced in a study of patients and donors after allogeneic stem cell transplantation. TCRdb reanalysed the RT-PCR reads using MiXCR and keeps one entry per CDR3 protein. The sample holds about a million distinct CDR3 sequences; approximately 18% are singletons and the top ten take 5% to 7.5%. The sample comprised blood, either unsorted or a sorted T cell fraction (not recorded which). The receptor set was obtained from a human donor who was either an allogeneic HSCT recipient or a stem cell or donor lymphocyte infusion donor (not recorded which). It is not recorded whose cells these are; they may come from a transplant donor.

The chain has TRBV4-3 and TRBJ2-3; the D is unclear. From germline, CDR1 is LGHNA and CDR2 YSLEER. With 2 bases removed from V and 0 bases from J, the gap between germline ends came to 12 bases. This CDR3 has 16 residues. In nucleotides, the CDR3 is TGCGCCAGCAGCCAATACCCTGGCCAAAGCACAGATACGCAGTATTTT. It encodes CASSQYPGQSTDTQYF.

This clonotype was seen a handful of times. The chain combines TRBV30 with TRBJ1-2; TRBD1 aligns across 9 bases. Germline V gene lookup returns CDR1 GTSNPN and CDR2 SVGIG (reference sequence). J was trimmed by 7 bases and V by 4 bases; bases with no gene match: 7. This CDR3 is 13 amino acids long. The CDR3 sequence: CAWKEQGALGYTF. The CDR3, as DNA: TGTGCCTGGAAAGAACAGGGGGCTCTTGGCTACACCTTC.

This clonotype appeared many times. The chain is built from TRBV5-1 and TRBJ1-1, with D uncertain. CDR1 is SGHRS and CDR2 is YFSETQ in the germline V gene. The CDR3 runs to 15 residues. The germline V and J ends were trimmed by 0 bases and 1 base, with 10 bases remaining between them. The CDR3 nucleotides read TGCGCCAGCAGCTTGGAAGGCAGTAAGAACACTGAAGCTTTCTTT. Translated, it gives CASSLEGSKNTEAFF.

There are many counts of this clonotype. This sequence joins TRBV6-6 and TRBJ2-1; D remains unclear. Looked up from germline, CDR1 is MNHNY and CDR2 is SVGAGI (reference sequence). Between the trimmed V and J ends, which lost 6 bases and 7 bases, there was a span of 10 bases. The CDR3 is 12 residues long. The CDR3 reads CASSLTLNEQFF. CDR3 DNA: TGTGCCAGCAGCCTAACATTGAATGAGCAGTTCTTC.

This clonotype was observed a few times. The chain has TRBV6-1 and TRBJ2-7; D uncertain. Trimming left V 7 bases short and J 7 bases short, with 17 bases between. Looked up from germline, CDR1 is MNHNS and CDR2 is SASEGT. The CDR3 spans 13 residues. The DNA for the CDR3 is TGTGCCAGCACCGTCCCTGGCCTAGGTGAGCAGTACTTC. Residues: CASTVPGLGEQYF.

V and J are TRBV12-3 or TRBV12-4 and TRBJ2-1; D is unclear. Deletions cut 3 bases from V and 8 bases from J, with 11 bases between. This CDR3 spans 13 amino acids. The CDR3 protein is CASSFEGFDEQFF. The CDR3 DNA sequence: TGTGCCAGCAGTTTCGAAGGGTTTGATGAGCAGTTCTTC.

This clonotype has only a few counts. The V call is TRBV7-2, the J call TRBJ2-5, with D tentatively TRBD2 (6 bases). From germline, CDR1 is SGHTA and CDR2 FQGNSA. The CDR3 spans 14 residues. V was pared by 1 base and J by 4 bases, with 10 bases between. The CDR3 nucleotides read TGTGCCAGCAGCTTAGACGGGAGCGGAGAGACCCAGTACTTC. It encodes CASSLDGSGETQYF.

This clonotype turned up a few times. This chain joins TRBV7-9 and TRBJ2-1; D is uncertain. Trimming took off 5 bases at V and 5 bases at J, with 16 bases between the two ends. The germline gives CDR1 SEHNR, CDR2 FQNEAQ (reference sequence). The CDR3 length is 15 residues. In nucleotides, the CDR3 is TGTGCCAGCAGCCCTCCCCAGAATTGGGACAATGAGCAGTTCTTC. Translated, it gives CASSPPQNWDNEQFF.